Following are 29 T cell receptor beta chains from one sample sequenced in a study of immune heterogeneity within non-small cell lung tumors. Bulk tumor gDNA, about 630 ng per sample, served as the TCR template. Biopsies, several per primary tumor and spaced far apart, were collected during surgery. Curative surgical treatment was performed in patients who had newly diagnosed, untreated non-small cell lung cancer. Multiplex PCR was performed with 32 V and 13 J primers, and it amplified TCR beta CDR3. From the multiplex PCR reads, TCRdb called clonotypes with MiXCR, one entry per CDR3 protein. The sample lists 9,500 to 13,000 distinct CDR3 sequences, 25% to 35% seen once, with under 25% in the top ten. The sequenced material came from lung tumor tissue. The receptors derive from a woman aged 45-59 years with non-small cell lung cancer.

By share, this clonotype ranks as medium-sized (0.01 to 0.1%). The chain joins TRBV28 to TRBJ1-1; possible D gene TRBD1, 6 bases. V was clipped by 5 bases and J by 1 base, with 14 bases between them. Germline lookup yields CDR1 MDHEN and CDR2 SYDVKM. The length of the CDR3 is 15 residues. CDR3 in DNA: TGTGCCAGCAGTAAATCCGGGACAACGAACACTGAAGCTTTCTTT. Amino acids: CASSKSGTTNTEAFF.

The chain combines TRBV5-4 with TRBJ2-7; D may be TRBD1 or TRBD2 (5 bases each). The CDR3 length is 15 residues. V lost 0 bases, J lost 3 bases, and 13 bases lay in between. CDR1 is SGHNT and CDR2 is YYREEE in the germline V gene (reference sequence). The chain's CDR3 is CASSLELGRSYEQYF. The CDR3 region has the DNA TGTGCCAGCAGCTTGGAACTGGGACGGAGCTACGAGCAGTACTTC.

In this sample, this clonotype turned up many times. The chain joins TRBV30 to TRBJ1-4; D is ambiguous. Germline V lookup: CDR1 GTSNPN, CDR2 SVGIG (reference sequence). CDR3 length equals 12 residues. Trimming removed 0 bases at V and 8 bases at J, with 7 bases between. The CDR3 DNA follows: TGTGCCTGGAGTGTTATACGAGAAAAACTGTTTTTT. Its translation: CAWSVIREKLFF.

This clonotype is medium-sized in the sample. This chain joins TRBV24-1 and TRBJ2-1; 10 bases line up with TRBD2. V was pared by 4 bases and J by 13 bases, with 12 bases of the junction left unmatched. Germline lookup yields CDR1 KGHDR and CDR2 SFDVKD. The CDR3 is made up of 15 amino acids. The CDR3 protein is CATSEPGSGGAQQFF. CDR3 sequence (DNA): TGTGCCACCAGTGAACCTGGGAGCGGGGGGGCCCAACAGTTCTTC.

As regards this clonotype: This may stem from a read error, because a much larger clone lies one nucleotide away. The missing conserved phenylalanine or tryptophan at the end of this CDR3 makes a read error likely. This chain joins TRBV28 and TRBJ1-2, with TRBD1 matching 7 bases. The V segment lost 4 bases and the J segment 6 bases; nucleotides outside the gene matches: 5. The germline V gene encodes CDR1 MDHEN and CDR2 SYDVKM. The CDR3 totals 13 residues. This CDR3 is CASSSSGGDGYTL. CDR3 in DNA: TGTGCCAGCAGTTCGTCAGGGGGGGATGGCTACACCTTA.

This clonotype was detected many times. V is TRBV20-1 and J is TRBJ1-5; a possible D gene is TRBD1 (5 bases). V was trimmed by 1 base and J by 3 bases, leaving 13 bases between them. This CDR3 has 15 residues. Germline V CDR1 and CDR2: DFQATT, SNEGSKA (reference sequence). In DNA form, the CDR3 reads TGCAGTGCTAGAGTACGGGCAGGGTTCAATCAGCCCCAGCATTTT. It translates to CSARVRAGFNQPQHF.

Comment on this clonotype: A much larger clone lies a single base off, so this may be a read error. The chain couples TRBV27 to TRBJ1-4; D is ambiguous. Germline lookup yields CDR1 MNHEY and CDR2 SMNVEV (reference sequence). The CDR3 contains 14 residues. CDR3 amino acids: CACSPDATNEKLFF. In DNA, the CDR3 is TGTGCCTGCAGTCCGGACGCAACTAATGAAAAACTGTTTTTT.

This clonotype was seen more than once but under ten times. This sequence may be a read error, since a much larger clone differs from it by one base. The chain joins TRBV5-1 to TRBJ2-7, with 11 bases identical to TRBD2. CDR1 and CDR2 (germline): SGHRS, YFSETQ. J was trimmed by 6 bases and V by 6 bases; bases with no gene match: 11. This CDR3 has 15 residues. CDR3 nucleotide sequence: TGCGCCAGCATCCCTCCGACTAGCGGGATCCCCGAGCAGTACTTC. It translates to CASIPPTSGIPEQYF.

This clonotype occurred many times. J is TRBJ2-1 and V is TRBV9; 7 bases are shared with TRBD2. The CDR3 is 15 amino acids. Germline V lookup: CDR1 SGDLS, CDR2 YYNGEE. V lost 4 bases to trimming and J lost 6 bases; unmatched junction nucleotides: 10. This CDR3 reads CASSPRTSWSNEQFF. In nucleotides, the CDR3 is TGTGCCAGCAGCCCCCGGACTAGTTGGTCCAATGAGCAGTTCTTC. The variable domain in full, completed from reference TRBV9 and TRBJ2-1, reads DSGVTQTPKHLITATGQRVTLRCSPRSGDLSVYWYQQSLDQGLQFLIQYYNGEERAKGNILERFSAQQFPDLHSELNLSSLELGDSALYFCASSPRTSWSNEQFFGPGTRLTVL.

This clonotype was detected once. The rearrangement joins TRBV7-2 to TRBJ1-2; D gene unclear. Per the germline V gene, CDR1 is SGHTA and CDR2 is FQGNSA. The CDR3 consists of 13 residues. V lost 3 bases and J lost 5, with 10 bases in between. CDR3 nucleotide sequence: TGTGCCAGCAGCTTGGGGAGTTTGTATGGCTACACCTTC. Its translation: CASSLGSLYGYTF.

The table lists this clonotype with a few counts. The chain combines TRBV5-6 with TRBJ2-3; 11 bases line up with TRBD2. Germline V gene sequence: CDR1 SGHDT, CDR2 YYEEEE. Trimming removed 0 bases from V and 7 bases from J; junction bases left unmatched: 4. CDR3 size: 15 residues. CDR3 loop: CASSLVSGGANTQYF. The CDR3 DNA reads TGTGCCAGCAGCTTGGTTAGCGGGGGGGCCAATACGCAGTATTTT.

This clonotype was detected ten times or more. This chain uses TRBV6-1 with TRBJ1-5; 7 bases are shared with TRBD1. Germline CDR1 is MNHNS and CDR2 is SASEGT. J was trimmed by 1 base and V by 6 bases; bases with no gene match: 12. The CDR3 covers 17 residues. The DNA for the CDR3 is TGTGCCAGCAGCGGACAGGTTACGGGGATCAGCAATCAGCCCCAGCATTTT. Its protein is CASSGQVTGISNQPQHF.

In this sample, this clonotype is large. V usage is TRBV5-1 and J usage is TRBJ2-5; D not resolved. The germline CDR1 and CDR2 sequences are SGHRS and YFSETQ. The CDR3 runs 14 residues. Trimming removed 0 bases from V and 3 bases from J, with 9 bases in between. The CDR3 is CASSLVGWEETQYF. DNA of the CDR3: TGCGCCAGCAGCTTGGTAGGTTGGGAAGAGACCCAGTACTTC. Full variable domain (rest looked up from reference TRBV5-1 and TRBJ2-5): KAGVTQTPRYLIKTRGQQVTLSCSPISGHRSVSWYQQTPGQGLQFLFEYFSETQRNKGNFPGRFSGRQFSNSRSEMNVSTLELGDSALYLCASSLVGWEETQYFGPGTRLLVL.

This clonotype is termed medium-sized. CDR3 in amino acids: CATSRDQADNSNQPQHF. In DNA, the CDR3 is TGTGCCACCAGCAGAGATCAGGCAGACAATAGCAATCAGCCCCAGCATTTT. V usage is TRBV15 and J usage is TRBJ1-5; D remains ambiguous. V dropped 0 bases and J dropped 0 bases, with 12 bases sitting between them. The CDR3 is made up of 17 amino acids. Germline V gives CDR1 LNHNV, CDR2 YYDKDF (reference sequence). The complete variable domain, with remaining parts taken from reference TRBV15 and TRBJ1-5, reads DAMVIQNPRYQVTQFGKPVTLSCSQTLNHNVMYWYQQKSSQAPKLLFHYYDKDFNNEADTPDNFQSRRPNTSFCFLDIRSPGLGDTAMYLCATSRDQADNSNQPQHFGDGTRLSIL.

The CDR3 region has the DNA TGTGCCAGCAGCTTTACAGGGGTGATGGTTGGAAACACCATATATTTT. This sequence encodes CASSFTGVMVGNTIYF. The genes are TRBV7-9 and TRBJ1-3, with 7 bases lining up with TRBD1. The CDR3 is 16 amino acids. Trimming removed 3 bases from V and 3 bases from J; junction bases left unmatched: 8. CDR1 and CDR2 from the germline V gene are SEHNR and FQNEAQ (reference sequence).

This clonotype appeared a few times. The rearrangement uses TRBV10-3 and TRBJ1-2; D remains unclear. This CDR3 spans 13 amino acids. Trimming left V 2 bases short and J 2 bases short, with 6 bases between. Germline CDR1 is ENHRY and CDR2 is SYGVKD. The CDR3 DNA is TGTGCCATCAGTGAGGGGGAGAACTATGGCTACACCTTC. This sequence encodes CAISEGENYGYTF.

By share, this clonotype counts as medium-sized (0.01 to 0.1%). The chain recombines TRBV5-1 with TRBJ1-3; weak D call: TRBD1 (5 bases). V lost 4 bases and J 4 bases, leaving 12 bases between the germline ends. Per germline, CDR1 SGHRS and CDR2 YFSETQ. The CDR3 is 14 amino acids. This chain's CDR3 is CASSPRGDGNTIYF. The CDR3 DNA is TGCGCCAGCAGCCCTCGGGGGGACGGAAACACCATATATTTT.

As DNA, the CDR3 is TGCAGATCAGGGGTCGGACAGAACACTGAAGCTTTCTTT. Translation: CRSGVGQNTEAFF. The chain employs TRBV20-1 and TRBJ1-1, with a weak D call TRBD1 (6 bases). Germline V gene lookup returns CDR1 DFQATT and CDR2 SNEGSKA (reference sequence). The CDR3 length is 13 residues.

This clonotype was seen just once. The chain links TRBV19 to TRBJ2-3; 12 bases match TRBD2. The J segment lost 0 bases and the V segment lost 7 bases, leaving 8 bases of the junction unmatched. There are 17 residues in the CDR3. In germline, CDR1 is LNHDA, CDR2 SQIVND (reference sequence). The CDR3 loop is CASTPPGLAGSTDTQYF. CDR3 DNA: TGTGCCAGTACCCCCCCCGGACTAGCGGGAAGCACAGATACGCAGTATTTT.

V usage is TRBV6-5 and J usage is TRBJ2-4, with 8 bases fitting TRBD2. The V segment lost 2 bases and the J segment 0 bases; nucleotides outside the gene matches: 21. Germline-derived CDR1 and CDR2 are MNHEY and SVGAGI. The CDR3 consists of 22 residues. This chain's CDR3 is CASSYPSRGTGAGALAKNIQYF. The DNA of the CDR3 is TGTGCCAGCAGTTACCCGTCGAGGGGGACTGGAGCGGGGGCTCTAGCCAAAAACATTCAGTACTTC.

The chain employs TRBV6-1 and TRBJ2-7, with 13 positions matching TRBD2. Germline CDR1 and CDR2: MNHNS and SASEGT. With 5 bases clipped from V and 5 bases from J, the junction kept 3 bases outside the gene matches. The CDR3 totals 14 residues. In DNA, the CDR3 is TGTGCCAGCAGTACGACTAGCGGGGGGAACGAGCAGTACTTC. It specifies CASSTTSGGNEQYF.

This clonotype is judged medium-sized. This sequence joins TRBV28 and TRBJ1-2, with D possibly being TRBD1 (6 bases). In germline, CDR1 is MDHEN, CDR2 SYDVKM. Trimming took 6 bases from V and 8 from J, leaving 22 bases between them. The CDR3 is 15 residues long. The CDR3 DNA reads TGTGCCAGCAGAATAGGTGGGGGGGGCTCAGAGGGCTACACCTTC. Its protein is CASRIGGGGSEGYTF.

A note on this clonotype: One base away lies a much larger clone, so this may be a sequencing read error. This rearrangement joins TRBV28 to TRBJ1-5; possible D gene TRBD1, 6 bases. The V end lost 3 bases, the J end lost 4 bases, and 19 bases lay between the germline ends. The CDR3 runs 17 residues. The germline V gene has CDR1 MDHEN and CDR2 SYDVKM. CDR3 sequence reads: CASSFPPQGMGNQPQHF. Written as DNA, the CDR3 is TGTGCCAGCAGTTTCCCCCCTCAGGGGATGGGTAATCAGCCCCAGCATTTT.

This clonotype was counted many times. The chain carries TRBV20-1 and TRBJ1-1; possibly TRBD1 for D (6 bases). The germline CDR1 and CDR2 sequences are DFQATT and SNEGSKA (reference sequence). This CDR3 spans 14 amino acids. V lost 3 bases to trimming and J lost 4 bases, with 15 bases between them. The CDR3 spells CSARSTGRATEAFF. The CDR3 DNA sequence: TGCAGTGCTAGGTCGACAGGAAGAGCCACTGAAGCTTTCTTT.

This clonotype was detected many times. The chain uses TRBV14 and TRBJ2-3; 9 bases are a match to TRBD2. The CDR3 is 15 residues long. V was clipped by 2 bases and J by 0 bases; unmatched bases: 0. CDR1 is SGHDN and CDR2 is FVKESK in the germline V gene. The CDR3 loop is CASSQLAGSTDTQYF. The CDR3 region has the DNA TGTGCCAGCAGCCAACTAGCGGGGAGCACAGATACGCAGTATTTT.

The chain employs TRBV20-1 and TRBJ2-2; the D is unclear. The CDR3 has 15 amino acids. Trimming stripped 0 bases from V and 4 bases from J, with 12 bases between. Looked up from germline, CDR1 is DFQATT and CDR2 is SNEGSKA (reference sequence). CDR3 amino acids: CSARDLESSTGELFF. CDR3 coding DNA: TGCAGTGCTAGAGATTTGGAGAGTTCCACCGGGGAGCTGTTTTTT.

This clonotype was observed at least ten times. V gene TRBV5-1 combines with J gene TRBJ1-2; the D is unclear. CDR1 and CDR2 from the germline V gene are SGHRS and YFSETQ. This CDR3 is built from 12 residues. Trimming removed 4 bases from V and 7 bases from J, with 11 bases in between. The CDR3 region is CASSREVGGYTF. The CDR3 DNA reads TGCGCCAGCAGCAGGGAGGTCGGTGGCTACACCTTC.

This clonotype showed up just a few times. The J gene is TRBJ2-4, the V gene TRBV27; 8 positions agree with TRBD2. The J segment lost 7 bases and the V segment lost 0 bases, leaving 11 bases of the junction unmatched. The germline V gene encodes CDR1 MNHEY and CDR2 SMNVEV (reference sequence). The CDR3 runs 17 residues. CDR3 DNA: TGTGCCAGCAGTTTATCGGGCGGAGTTGGCGGGGGGAACATTCAGTACTTC. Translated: CASSLSGGVGGGNIQYF.

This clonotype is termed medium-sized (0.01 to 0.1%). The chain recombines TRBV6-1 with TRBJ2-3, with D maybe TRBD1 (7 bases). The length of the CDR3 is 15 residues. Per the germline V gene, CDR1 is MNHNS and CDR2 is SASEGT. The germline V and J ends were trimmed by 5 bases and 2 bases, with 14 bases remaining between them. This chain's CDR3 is CASSPTGRFTDTQYF. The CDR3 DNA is TGTGCCAGCAGTCCGACAGGGAGGTTCACAGATACGCAGTATTTT.